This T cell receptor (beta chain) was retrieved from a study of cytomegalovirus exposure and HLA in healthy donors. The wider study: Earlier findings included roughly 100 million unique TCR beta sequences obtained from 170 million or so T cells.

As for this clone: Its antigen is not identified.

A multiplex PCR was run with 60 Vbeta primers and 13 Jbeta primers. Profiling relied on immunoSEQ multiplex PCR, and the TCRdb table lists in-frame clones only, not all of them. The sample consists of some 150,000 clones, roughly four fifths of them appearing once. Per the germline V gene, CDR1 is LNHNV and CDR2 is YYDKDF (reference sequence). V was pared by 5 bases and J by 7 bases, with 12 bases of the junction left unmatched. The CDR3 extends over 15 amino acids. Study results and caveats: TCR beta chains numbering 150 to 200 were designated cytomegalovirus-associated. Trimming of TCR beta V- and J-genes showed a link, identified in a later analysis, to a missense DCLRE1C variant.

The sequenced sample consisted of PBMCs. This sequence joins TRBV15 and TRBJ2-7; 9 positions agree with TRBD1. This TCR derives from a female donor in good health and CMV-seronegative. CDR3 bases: TGTGCCACCAGCCAATCTGGGACAGGGTCTGGGGAGCAGTACTTC. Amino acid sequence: CATSQSGTGSGEQYF.